Listed below are T cell receptor beta chains from one sample, sequenced in a study of beta chain features in type 1 diabetes. The assay was immunoSEQ multiplex PCR, and TCRdb's table has in-frame clones only and misses some. The sample has over 150,000 clones, approximately 8.1% seen once; the top ten hold about 0.9%. The sample was central memory CD4+ T cells from blood. Receptors were obtained from a woman in her forties with type 1 diabetes. Each CDR3 is given with its conserved first and last residue. The order of the fields is V gene, clone size, J gene, D gene, CDR3 DNA, CDR3 protein. The D gene is left open where the match is weak. The size field is filled for only some rows; it gives once, few, many or a size class.

>TRBV28|NA|TRBJ1-6|TRBD1
TGTGCCAGCACCGGGACAGCGAGCTCCTATAATTCACCCCTCCACTTT
CASTGTASSYNSPLHF
>TRBV15|NA|TRBJ2-7|NA
TGTGCCACCAGCAGAGGCCAGGGGCTCGAGCAGTACTTC
CATSRGQGLEQYF
>TRBV7-2|many|TRBJ2-3|TRBD1
TGTGCCAGCAGCAAGGGACAGGGGACCTCTAGCACAGATACGCAGTATTTT
CASSKGQGTSSTDTQYF
>TRBV29-1|NA|TRBJ1-1|NA
TGCAGCGTGGGGCAGGAGAACACTGAAGCTTTCTTT
CSVGQENTEAFF
>TRBV28|NA|TRBJ2-3|NA
TGTGCCAGCAGGAGTCACGGGAGTACAGATACGCAGTATTTT
CASRSHGSTDTQYF
>TRBV7-2|NA|TRBJ2-7|NA
TGTGCCAGCAGCTTAGAACAGCTCTCCTACGAGCAGTACTTC
CASSLEQLSYEQYF
>TRBV4-1|few|TRBJ1-2|NA
TGCGCCAGCAGCCATCCGGGACTCCCCCCTTATGGCTACACCTTC
CASSHPGLPPYGYTF
>TRBV27|few|TRBJ2-1|TRBD2
TGTGCCAGCCACTCATGGAGCGGGAGCTATGAGCAGTTCTTC
CASHSWSGSYEQFF
>TRBV5-6|NA|TRBJ1-2|TRBD1
TGTGCCAGCAGCGACCCGGGACAGGGATTTCTTGGCTACACCTTC
CASSDPGQGFLGYTF
>TRBV4-2|NA|TRBJ1-1|NA
TGTGCCAGCACCTTGGAGGGGATGAACACTGAAGCTTTCTTT
CASTLEGMNTEAFF
>TRBV29-1|NA|TRBJ1-1|NA
TGCAGCGCCATGGGGACACCACTAACTCAACTGAACACTGAAGCTTTCTTT
CSAMGTPLTQLNTEAFF
>TRBV4-2|NA|TRBJ1-2|NA
TGTGCCAGCAGCCAAGGAGGAGGGCGGGATCGTGGCTATGGCTACACCTTC
CASSQGGGRDRGYGYTF
>TRBV5-1|NA|TRBJ2-3|TRBD2
TGCGCCAGCAGAACTCTAGCGGGGGCGGAAGATACGCAGTATTTT
CASRTLAGAEDTQYF
>TRBV28|NA|TRBJ2-3|NA
TGTGCCAGCAGCCCCGGGGGGCGGGTCACAGATACGCAGTATTTT
CASSPGGRVTDTQYF
>TRBV7-3|NA|TRBJ2-3|TRBD2
TGTGCCAGCAGCCAGGGAGGGTTCACAGATACGCAGTATTTT
CASSQGGFTDTQYF
>TRBV5-4|few|TRBJ2-3|TRBD2
TGCGCCAGCAGCCGCGGGAGTGCAGATACGCAGTATTTT
CASSRGSADTQYF
>TRBV5-1|few|TRBJ2-5|NA
TGCGCCAGCAGCTTGGCCGGGAACCAAGAGACCCAGTACTTC
CASSLAGNQETQYF
>TRBV2|NA|TRBJ1-2|TRBD1
TGTGCCAGCAGGGCCGACAGGGGGCTTGACTATGGCTACACCTTC
CASRADRGLDYGYTF
>TRBV27|NA|TRBJ2-2|TRBD2
TGTGCCAGCAGTCAACGGACTAGCGGGAGGGCCGGGGAGCTGTTTTTT
CASSQRTSGRAGELFF
>TRBV19|many|TRBJ1-1|NA
TGTGCCAGCTCATACGAGGGATCAAACACTGAAGCTTTCTTT
CASSYEGSNTEAFF
>TRBV6-6|many|TRBJ2-7|NA
TGTGCCAGCAGTTCCGGGGATGGGCAGTACTTC
CASSSGDGQYF
>TRBV19|NA|TRBJ2-7|NA
TGTGCCAGTAGACCCCAGGGGTCCCCCCTCGAGCAGTACTTC
CASRPQGSPLEQYF
>TRBV7-3|NA|TRBJ2-6|NA
TGTGCCAGCAGCTTAAGGGGGCGGCTCTCTGGGGCCAACGTCCTGACTTTC
CASSLRGRLSGANVLTF
>TRBV7-2|NA|TRBJ2-1|NA
TGTGCCAGCAGCCCCGGGGACTCCTACAATGAGCAGTTCTTC
CASSPGDSYNEQFF
>TRBV9|few|TRBJ2-1|NA
TGTGCCAGCAGCGTAGAGAATCCCGGCCATCCCGGGTTTGACAATGAGCAGTTCTTC
CASSVENPGHPGFDNEQFF
>TRBV4-2|NA|TRBJ2-1|NA
TGTGCCAGCAGCCAAGTAACTAACAATGAGCAGTTCTTC
CASSQVTNNEQFF
>TRBV30|few|TRBJ2-7|NA
TGTGCCTGGAGAATCCCGACAGCCTCCTACGAGCAGTACTTC
CAWRIPTASYEQYF
>TRBV15|few|TRBJ1-2|TRBD1
TGTGCCACCAGAAGGGGACAGGGAATAAGCTACACCTTC
CATRRGQGISYTF
>TRBV30|NA|TRBJ1-1|TRBD1
TGTGCCTGGAGCGTGGACAGGATGAACACTGAAGCTTTCTTT
CAWSVDRMNTEAFF
>TRBV9|few|TRBJ1-6|TRBD1
TGTGCCAGTGGGACAGGGGATTCACCCCTCCACTTT
CASGTGDSPLHF
>TRBV30|NA|TRBJ2-5|NA
TGTGCCTGGAGTACAGGAAGCCAAGAGACCCAGTACTTC
CAWSTGSQETQYF
>TRBV5-4|few|TRBJ2-3|TRBD2
TGTGCCAGCAGCTCTCCGACTAGCGGGAGATCAGATACGCAGTATTTT
CASSSPTSGRSDTQYF